This is a list of T cell receptor beta chains from one sample in a study of blood T cells in healthy people across ages. Each CDR3 protein gets one entry after TCRdb re-called the 5' RACE reads with MiXCR. The sample has about 800,000 distinct CDR3 sequences, approximately 25% seen once. The data also belong to a second study, concerning T cells of mothers and their children.

The sample consisted of blood. These receptors all stem from a boy aged 5 to 17 in good health. The CDR3 runs from the conserved cysteine through the conserved F or W. A D gene is named only where the DNA matches it firmly. Where a row states a size, it is once, few, many or the class of an expanded clone; other rows omit it.

DNA	CDR3	D	size	V	J
TGCGCCAGCAGCCAAGATCCCAGGGACGGCACTGAAGCTTTCTTT	CASSQDPRDGTEAFF	NA	NA	TRBV4-3	TRBJ1-1
TGCAGCGTTGAAGGGGGGGACCTAAGCACAGATACGCAGTATTTT	CSVEGGDLSTDTQYF	NA	NA	TRBV29-1	TRBJ2-3
TGCAGCTTACGGGGGGGAACTGAAGCTTTCTTT	CSLRGGTEAFF	NA	NA	TRBV29-1	TRBJ1-1
TGTGCCAGCAGCTTCAACAGTTATAGCAATCAGCCCCAGCATTTT	CASSFNSYSNQPQHF	NA	few	TRBV7-3	TRBJ1-5
TGCAGTGCTCCCGGGTCGGGCACAGATACGCAGTATTTT	CSAPGSGTDTQYF	NA	few	TRBV20-1	TRBJ2-3
TGTGCCAGCAGCAAAGCACCCGGGGGAGAAGAGACCCAGTACTTC	CASSKAPGGEETQYF	NA	NA	TRBV21-1	TRBJ2-5
TGTGCCAGCAGTCCACAAAGGACAGGGCGGCATGAGCAGTTCTTC	CASSPQRTGRHEQFF	TRBD1	NA	TRBV28	TRBJ2-1
TGTGCCAGCAGCAAAGTCTTATCAAGGGACACCTCAGCCGGGGAGCTGTTTTTT	CASSKVLSRDTSAGELFF	NA	few	TRBV21-1	TRBJ2-2
TGTGCCAGTAGCATAGAGCAGGGGAACTCTCCGCGGGAGCAGTACTTC	CASSIEQGNSPREQYF	NA	few	TRBV19	TRBJ2-7
TGTGCCAGCAGTTACGGGGAAATGAGCAATCAGCCCCAGCATTTT	CASSYGEMSNQPQHF	NA	few	TRBV6-6	TRBJ1-5
TGCAGTGCCATCCAGGGGCGGGGATACAATGAGCAGTTCTTC	CSAIQGRGYNEQFF	NA	NA	TRBV20-1	TRBJ2-1
TGTGCCGGCAGCTCGGGACCAAGGACCTACGAGCAGTACTTC	CAGSSGPRTYEQYF	NA	NA	TRBV13	TRBJ2-7
TGTGCCAGCAGGCCGGACAGGGGCCATACGGGCTACACCTTC	CASRPDRGHTGYTF	TRBD1	NA	TRBV2	TRBJ1-2
TGTGCCAGCAGTTACCTAGCCTTATCCTACGAGCAGTACTTC	CASSYLALSYEQYF	NA	NA	TRBV6-6	TRBJ2-7
TGTGCCAGCTCCCTTGTTTGGGGCCGCCCCCACGAGCAGTACTTC	CASSLVWGRPHEQYF	NA	NA	TRBV12-3/TRBV12-4	TRBJ2-7
TGTGCCACCAGCCAAGGCAGAAAGAACACTGAAGCTTTCTTT	CATSQGRKNTEAFF	NA	NA	TRBV15	TRBJ1-1
TGTGCCAGCAGTCCCGACAGGGGGGCCCCCGGGGAGCTGTTTTTT	CASSPDRGAPGELFF	TRBD1	NA	TRBV27	TRBJ2-2
TGTGCCAGTTCAGTCCCCGGGTTCTACGAGCAGTACTTC	CASSVPGFYEQYF	NA	NA	TRBV21-1	TRBJ2-7
TGTGCCAGCAGCAGTTATAGTAGATACGAGCAGTACTTC	CASSSYSRYEQYF	NA	once	TRBV7-2	TRBJ2-7
TGTGCCAGCAGCGTACCAGGGTCACCATCTGGGGCCAACGTCCTGACTTTC	CASSVPGSPSGANVLTF	NA	NA	TRBV9	TRBJ2-6
TGCAGTGCTAGGTCCCTTGCGAGGACCTACGAGCAGTACTTC	CSARSLARTYEQYF	NA	NA	TRBV20-1	TRBJ2-7
TGCAGTGCTAGAGATCCCACAGCTGGGGAGGGAAAACTGTTTTTT	CSARDPTAGEGKLFF	NA	few	TRBV20-1	TRBJ1-4
TGCGCCAGCAGGCTAGCCGACTCCTACGAGCAGTACTTC	CASRLADSYEQYF	NA	NA	TRBV5-1	TRBJ2-7
TGTGCCAGCAGTTACAGGGGCAGCTCTAGCACAGATACGCAGTATTTT	CASSYRGSSSTDTQYF	NA	NA	TRBV6-5	TRBJ2-3
TGCAGTGCTCGACTGAATCGGGACACCGGGGAGCTGTTTTTT	CSARLNRDTGELFF	NA	NA	TRBV20-1	TRBJ2-2
TGTGCCAGTTCGTCGGCGGGACTCTCCTACGAGCAGTACTTC	CASSSAGLSYEQYF	NA	few	TRBV19	TRBJ2-7
TGTGCCAGCACCGACAGGGCTAACTATGGCTACACCTTC	CASTDRANYGYTF	TRBD1	few	TRBV7-9	TRBJ1-2
TGCGCCAGCAGCCATCAACTAGCGGGGCGGTACAATGAGCAGTTCTTC	CASSHQLAGRYNEQFF	TRBD2	NA	TRBV4-3	TRBJ2-1
TGTGCCAGCAGCTTAGCGACGGTCTGGCGGGAGGCAAATAGTAATGAGCAGTTCTTC	CASSLATVWREANSNEQFF	TRBD2	NA	TRBV7-9	TRBJ2-1
TGTGCCAGTAGTATAGCCGACCAAGAGACCCAGTACTTC	CASSIADQETQYF	NA	NA	TRBV19	TRBJ2-5
TGCGCCAGCAGCCAGAACCGGGACAGCGTCTACGAGCAGTACTTC	CASSQNRDSVYEQYF	TRBD1	NA	TRBV4-3	TRBJ2-7
TGTGCCAGCAGCCAAAGGACGGGGTGGTATGGCTACACCTTC	CASSQRTGWYGYTF	NA	NA	TRBV14	TRBJ1-2
TGCAGTGCCAGACCGGGGCGGGAGCAGTACTTC	CSARPGREQYF	NA	NA	TRBV20-1	TRBJ2-7
TGCAGCGCTGGGGTAGACGACTACGAGCAGTACTTC	CSAGVDDYEQYF	NA	NA	TRBV29-1	TRBJ2-7
TGTGCCAGCATTACCTGGACTAGCGGAAAAGAGACCCAGTACTTC	CASITWTSGKETQYF	TRBD2	few	TRBV6-5	TRBJ2-5
TGTGCCAGCAGCATGGTGGGACAGGGGGGGGAAGCTTTCTTT	CASSMVGQGGEAFF	TRBD1	few	TRBV7-8	TRBJ1-1
TGTGCCAGCAGTACAACAGGGTTGGGAGGCGAGCAGTACTTC	CASSTTGLGGEQYF	NA	NA	TRBV7-9	TRBJ2-7
TGTGCCAGCACCTTGGGGGGGAAGGGCAATGGCGAGCAGTACTTC	CASTLGGKGNGEQYF	TRBD2	NA	TRBV7-2	TRBJ2-7